A selection of T cell receptor beta chains follows, all from one sample in a study of regulatory T cells in long-lasting Graves disease. From the multiplex PCR reads, TCRdb called clonotypes with MiXCR, one entry per CDR3 protein. The repertoire includes 650,000 to 700,000 distinct CDR3 sequences, approximately 31% of them detected once, and under 50% sits in the top ten. The sequenced sample was peripheral blood mononuclear cells (PBMCs), obtained when the disease was refractory, from a patient treated with antithyroid drugs. Receptors were obtained from a female donor with Graves disease. The CDR3 runs from the conserved cysteine through the conserved F or W. The D gene is left open where the match is weak. Rows may omit the clone size; those that give it use once, few, many or a size class.

clone_size	v_call	d_call	j_call	cdr3_aa	cdr3_nt
.	TRBV12-3/TRBV12-4	.	TRBJ2-3	CASNRISGTQYF	TGTGCCAGCAATCGAATATCCGGTACGCAGTATTTT
many	TRBV2	TRBD2	TRBJ2-5	CASSEGTSGRKETQYF	TGTGCCAGCAGTGAAGGGACTAGCGGGAGGAAAGAGACCCAGTACTTC
.	TRBV18	TRBD1	TRBJ1-1	CASSPDRDPEAFF	TGTGCCAGCTCACCGGACAGGGACCCTGAAGCTTTCTTT
.	TRBV30	.	TRBJ2-2	CAWSGSLTGELFF	TGTGCCTGGAGTGGTTCCCTCACCGGGGAGCTGTTTTTT
once	TRBV7-2	TRBD1	TRBJ1-1	CASSLNRGIGEAFF	TGTGCCAGCAGCTTAAACAGGGGAATCGGTGAAGCTTTCTTT
.	TRBV3-1	.	TRBJ1-1	CASSPWGRNMNTEAFF	TGTGCCAGCAGCCCCTGGGGCAGGAACATGAACACTGAAGCTTTCTTT
few	TRBV6-2/TRBV6-3	.	TRBJ2-7	CASSEALREFPDEQYF	TGTGCCAGCAGTGAAGCTTTACGGGAGTTTCCCGACGAGCAGTACTTC
many	TRBV28	.	TRBJ1-1	CASNPSRPGVNTEAFF	TGTGCCAGCAATCCCTCCCGGCCAGGCGTGAACACTGAAGCTTTCTTT
.	TRBV9	.	TRBJ2-7	CASSAKVSRDEQYF	TGTGCCAGCAGCGCGAAGGTCTCCAGAGACGAGCAGTACTTC
few	TRBV5-1	TRBD1	TRBJ1-2	CASSLVGTGVGYGYTF	TGCGCCAGCAGCTTGGTCGGAACAGGGGTTGGTTATGGCTACACCTTC
few	TRBV5-1	.	TRBJ1-1	CASSYSPGALNTEAFF	TGCGCCAGCAGCTACTCTCCGGGGGCGTTAAACACTGAAGCTTTCTTT
many	TRBV28	TRBD1	TRBJ1-2	CASSAQQTGGVIWYYGYTF	TGTGCCAGCAGTGCTCAGCAGACAGGGGGCGTGATTTGGTACTATGGCTACACCTTC
.	TRBV19	.	TRBJ1-1	CASSRSGLSEAFF	TGTGCCAGTAGTAGATCGGGTCTCTCTGAAGCTTTCTTT
many	TRBV27	TRBD1	TRBJ1-4	CASSPGQRLGMNEKLFF	TGTGCCAGCAGTCCGGGACAGCGACTCGGAATGAATGAAAAACTGTTTTTT
once	TRBV12-3/TRBV12-4	TRBD2	TRBJ2-1	CASSLLWGTMGGSSDDEQFF	TGTGCCAGCAGTTTGTTGTGGGGTACAATGGGAGGGAGTTCTGACGATGAGCAGTTCTTC
many	TRBV3-1	.	TRBJ1-4	CASSQDPDRPNEKLFF	TGTGCCAGCAGCCAAGACCCGGACAGACCTAATGAAAAACTGTTTTTT
.	TRBV29-1	.	TRBJ2-2	CSVENGDTGELFF	TGCAGCGTTGAAAATGGGGACACCGGGGAGCTGTTTTTT
.	TRBV20-1	TRBD1	TRBJ1-1	CSAKRDRVVNTEAFF	TGCAGTGCTAAACGGGACAGGGTAGTGAACACTGAAGCTTTCTTT
few	TRBV20-1	TRBD1	TRBJ1-6	CSASFLGQGSSPLHF	TGCAGTGCTAGTTTTTTGGGACAGGGGAGCTCACCCCTCCACTTT
.	TRBV12-3/TRBV12-4	.	TRBJ2-3	CASSLWGDTTDTQYF	TGTGCCAGCAGTTTATGGGGGGATACCACAGATACGCAGTATTTT
.	TRBV14	.	TRBJ2-7	CASSQSVRLYEQYF	TGTGCCAGCAGCCAAAGTGTACGACTCTACGAGCAGTACTTC
.	TRBV6-2/TRBV6-3	.	TRBJ2-7	CASSEGQNFSYEQYF	TGTGCCAGCAGTGAAGGACAGAACTTCTCCTACGAGCAGTACTTC
.	TRBV6-2/TRBV6-3	TRBD1	TRBJ1-4	CASTDRGENEKLFF	TGTGCCAGCACTGACAGGGGAGAGAATGAAAAACTGTTTTTT
.	TRBV29-1	TRBD1	TRBJ2-7	CSALASGTGGEQYF	TGCAGCGCTCTAGCCTCCGGGACAGGGGGCGAGCAGTACTTC
many	TRBV20-1	.	TRBJ1-1	CSAQQTNTEAFF	TGCAGTGCACAACAGACGAACACTGAAGCTTTCTTT
few	TRBV11-2	.	TRBJ1-1	CASSTRTLRTEAFF	TGTGCCAGCAGCACCCGGACACTACGCACTGAAGCTTTCTTT
.	TRBV29-1	.	TRBJ2-2	CSGRGGTGELFF	TGCAGCGGCAGGGGGGGGACCGGGGAGCTGTTTTTT
many	TRBV6-1	TRBD1	TRBJ1-2	CANGDRNYGYTF	TGTGCCAACGGGGACAGGAACTATGGCTACACCTTC
many	TRBV28	.	TRBJ1-5	CASSLGPQTFNQPQHF	TGTGCCAGCAGTTTAGGGCCCCAAACCTTCAATCAGCCCCAGCATTTT
few	TRBV6-1	TRBD1	TRBJ2-2	CASRPGQINTGELFF	TGTGCCAGCAGACCGGGACAGATTAACACCGGGGAGCTGTTTTTT
.	TRBV7-9	.	TRBJ1-1	CASIGQGRLTEAFF	TGTGCCAGCATTGGCCAGGGGCGGCTCACTGAAGCTTTCTTT
.	TRBV5-1	.	TRBJ2-1	CASSLGVCSYNEQFF	TGCGCCAGCAGCTTAGGGGTTTGCTCCTACAATGAGCAGTTCTTC
few	TRBV9	TRBD1	TRBJ1-4	CASSVAGGKLFF	TGTGCCAGCAGCGTAGCAGGGGGCAAACTGTTTTTT
many	TRBV27	.	TRBJ1-5	CASSFGWDNQPQHF	TGTGCCAGCAGTTTTGGGTGGGACAATCAGCCCCAGCATTTT
.	TRBV30	.	TRBJ1-1	CLAGDTEAFF	TGCCTGGCGGGGGATACTGAAGCTTTCTTT
.	TRBV3-1	.	TRBJ1-1	CASSQESGRAEAFF	TGTGCCAGCAGCCAAGAGTCAGGGAGGGCTGAAGCTTTCTTT
.	TRBV6-1	.	TRBJ1-2	CASSENDVYGYTF	TGTGCCAGCAGTGAAAACGACGTCTATGGCTACACCTTC
.	TRBV27	TRBD1	TRBJ1-5	CASSLAPPWTGYSNQPQHF	TGTGCCAGCAGTTTAGCCCCCCCGTGGACAGGCTATAGCAATCAGCCCCAGCATTTT
few	TRBV20-1	TRBD2	TRBJ2-3	CSARASVAGSSDTQYF	TGCAGTGCTAGAGCGTCGGTAGCGGGATCATCAGATACGCAGTATTTT
few	TRBV5-4	.	TRBJ1-1	CASSLARGATEAFF	TGTGCCAGCAGCTTGGCCAGGGGAGCCACTGAAGCTTTCTTT
.	TRBV5-1	TRBD1	TRBJ1-2	CASSSRTGAGYGYTF	TGCGCCAGCAGCTCACGGACAGGGGCGGGCTATGGCTACACCTTC
many	TRBV15	.	TRBJ1-5	CATSKSSNQPQHF	TGTGCCACCAGCAAGAGCAGCAATCAGCCCCAGCATTTT
few	TRBV27	.	TRBJ1-6	CASSSGVVAYNSPLHF	TGTGCCAGCAGCTCAGGGGTAGTGGCCTATAATTCACCCCTCCACTTT
.	TRBV6-1	.	TRBJ2-7	CASDLTVDYEQYF	TGTGCCAGCGACCTGACGGTTGACTACGAGCAGTACTTC
.	TRBV5-8	.	TRBJ1-1	CVSSPLSGGKNTEAFF	TGTGTCAGCAGCCCCCTTAGTGGGGGGAAGAACACTGAAGCTTTCTTT
many	TRBV6-1	.	TRBJ1-2	CASSESGPRYGYTF	TGTGCCAGCAGTGAATCAGGACCGCGGTATGGCTACACCTTC
once	TRBV30	.	TRBJ2-6	CAWSVSGANVLTF	TGTGCCTGGAGTGTCTCTGGGGCCAACGTCCTGACTTTC
.	TRBV7-3	TRBD1	TRBJ2-5	CASSNRDSIQETQYF	TGTGCCAGCAGCAACCGGGACAGCATTCAGGAGACCCAGTACTTC
.	TRBV19	.	TRBJ1-2	CASSRQEAGGYTF	TGTGCCAGTAGCCGCCAGGAGGCTGGTGGCTACACCTTC
few	TRBV7-9	.	TRBJ2-7	CASSYSGGNSYEQYF	TGTGCCAGCAGTTATAGCGGAGGGAATTCCTACGAGCAGTACTTC
many	TRBV12-3/TRBV12-4	TRBD1	TRBJ1-1	CASSLFGTGGGSTEAFF	TGTGCCAGCAGTTTATTTGGGACAGGGGGTGGGTCCACTGAAGCTTTCTTT
.	TRBV9	.	TRBJ1-3	CASTVGRTSGNTIYF	TGTGCCAGCACTGTTGGACGGACCTCTGGAAACACCATATATTTT
many	TRBV6-1	.	TRBJ2-3	CASRPQENTQYF	TGTGCCAGCAGGCCGCAGGAGAATACGCAGTATTTT
few	TRBV5-1	.	TRBJ2-7	CASSLELGGTTYVQYF	TGCGCCAGCAGCTTGGAACTAGGTGGAACAACCTACGTGCAGTACTTC